The source of this T cell receptor beta chain is a study of T-cell memory formation after mild COVID-19. This clonotype was picked up a small number of times. MiXCR, run by TCRdb on the 5' RACE reads, gives a single entry per CDR3 protein. Of 470,000 or so distinct CDR3 sequences in the sample, about 20% were seen once. The clonotype originates from an adult woman who had mild COVID-19 (a few samples of this study predate the infection). Cell type and time point are not known. Sequencing was carried out using PBMCs or a T cell subset sorted from them (not recorded which).

The DNA for the CDR3 is TGCGCCAGCAGTGCAGGGGACACAGATACGCAGTATTTT. Translated, it gives CASSAGDTDTQYF. V and J are TRBV5-1 and TRBJ2-3, with D maybe TRBD1 (6 bases). The germline gives CDR1 SGHRS, CDR2 YFSETQ. The CDR3 is 13 residues long. Deletions cut 5 bases from V and 2 bases from J, with 9 bases between.